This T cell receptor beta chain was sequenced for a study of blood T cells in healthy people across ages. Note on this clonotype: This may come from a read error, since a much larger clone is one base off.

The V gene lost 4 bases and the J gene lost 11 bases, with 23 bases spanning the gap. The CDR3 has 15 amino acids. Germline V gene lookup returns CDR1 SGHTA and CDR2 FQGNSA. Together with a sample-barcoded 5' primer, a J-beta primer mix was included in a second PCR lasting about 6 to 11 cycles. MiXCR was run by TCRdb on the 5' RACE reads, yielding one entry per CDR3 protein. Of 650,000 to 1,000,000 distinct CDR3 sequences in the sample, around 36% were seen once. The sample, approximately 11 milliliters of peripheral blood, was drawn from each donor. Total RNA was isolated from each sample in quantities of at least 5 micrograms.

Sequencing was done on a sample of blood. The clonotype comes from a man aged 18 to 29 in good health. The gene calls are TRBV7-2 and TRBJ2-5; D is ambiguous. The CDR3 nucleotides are TGTGCCAGCAGCTCCCAACCGCAGGTCTTCTACGGGCAGTACTTC. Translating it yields CASSSQPQVFYGQYF.